Listed below are T cell receptor beta chains from one sample, sequenced in a study of long-term antiretroviral therapy in people with HIV. Data came from immunoSEQ multiplex PCR; TCRdb stores just in-frame clones and leaves some out. The sample lists tens of thousands of clones, approximately 94% occurring once. The material was unsorted PBMCs, obtained more than 7.3 years after starting antiretroviral therapy. Receptor source: a man between 45 and 60 years old with HIV. Both conserved end residues are part of each CDR3. Each record gives: J gene, V gene, clone size, CDR3 protein. For some rows the clone size is stated as once, few or many, or as a class when expanded; others skip it.

j_gene: TRBJ1-1; v_gene: TRBV27; abundance: -; CDR3aa: CASSFSGYGAEAFF
j_gene: TRBJ1-5; v_gene: TRBV2; abundance: -; CDR3aa: CASSLTGGVQPQHF
j_gene: TRBJ1-2; v_gene: TRBV13; abundance: -; CDR3aa: CASSLEKDLNYGYTF
j_gene: TRBJ1-5; v_gene: TRBV19; abundance: -; CDR3aa: CASSITRDRVSNQPQHF
j_gene: TRBJ2-2; v_gene: TRBV2; abundance: -; CDR3aa: CASSVRPANTGELFF
j_gene: TRBJ1-5; v_gene: TRBV7-9; abundance: few; CDR3aa: CASSTEQGARQPQHF
j_gene: TRBJ2-3; v_gene: TRBV30; abundance: -; CDR3aa: CAWSQGADTQYF
j_gene: TRBJ1-2; v_gene: TRBV6-5; abundance: -; CDR3aa: CASSTTGVHGYTF
j_gene: TRBJ1-5; v_gene: TRBV30; abundance: -; CDR3aa: CAWSGTGDQPQHF
j_gene: TRBJ2-3; v_gene: TRBV6-1; abundance: -; CDR3aa: CASSELGQVGDTQYF
j_gene: TRBJ2-7; v_gene: TRBV7-2; abundance: -; CDR3aa: CASSFWTGGNEQYF
j_gene: TRBJ2-1; v_gene: TRBV7-2; abundance: -; CDR3aa: CASSLSTSGGINEQFF
j_gene: TRBJ2-7; v_gene: TRBV6-5; abundance: -; CDR3aa: CASTPGGGGLYEQYF
j_gene: -; v_gene: TRBV27; abundance: -; CDR3aa: CASKGSNYEQYF
j_gene: TRBJ2-7; v_gene: TRBV30; abundance: -; CDR3aa: CAWKQNYEQYF
j_gene: TRBJ2-7; v_gene: TRBV6-1; abundance: -; CDR3aa: CASSDGQAEEQYF
j_gene: TRBJ1-5; v_gene: TRBV27; abundance: -; CDR3aa: CASSFRNQPQHF
j_gene: TRBJ2-7; v_gene: TRBV10-3; abundance: -; CDR3aa: CAISEPGPEQYF
j_gene: TRBJ2-1; v_gene: TRBV7-3; abundance: -; CDR3aa: CASSSDRGSYNEQFF
j_gene: TRBJ2-2; v_gene: TRBV5-1; abundance: -; CDR3aa: CASSLAPSTGELFF
j_gene: TRBJ2-5; v_gene: TRBV5-4; abundance: -; CDR3aa: CASSSRGGGRETQYF
j_gene: TRBJ2-6; v_gene: TRBV27; abundance: -; CDR3aa: CASSSTSSGANVLTF
j_gene: TRBJ1-1; v_gene: TRBV19; abundance: -; CDR3aa: CASSTVGGYTEAFF
j_gene: TRBJ2-3; v_gene: TRBV5-1; abundance: -; CDR3aa: CASSPGQGITDTQYF
j_gene: TRBJ2-3; v_gene: TRBV4-3; abundance: -; CDR3aa: CASSLSGTADTQYF
j_gene: TRBJ2-3; v_gene: TRBV7-2; abundance: -; CDR3aa: CASSPRQDTQYF
j_gene: TRBJ2-2; v_gene: TRBV10-3; abundance: -; CDR3aa: CAISRGQGGELFF
j_gene: TRBJ2-7; v_gene: TRBV4-3; abundance: -; CDR3aa: CASSRGPPGAYEQYF
j_gene: TRBJ2-2; v_gene: TRBV2; abundance: -; CDR3aa: CASSPDSGELFF
j_gene: TRBJ2-5; v_gene: TRBV7-6; abundance: -; CDR3aa: CASSLGPGSETQYF
j_gene: TRBJ1-6; v_gene: TRBV27; abundance: -; CDR3aa: CASSFGVNSPLHF
j_gene: TRBJ2-1; v_gene: TRBV2; abundance: -; CDR3aa: CASSVLAGGLGEQFF
j_gene: TRBJ2-6; v_gene: TRBV5-4; abundance: -; CDR3aa: CASSGDPGANVLTF
j_gene: TRBJ2-2; v_gene: TRBV11-2; abundance: -; CDR3aa: CASSPPSGSNTGELFF
j_gene: TRBJ2-7; v_gene: TRBV30; abundance: -; CDR3aa: CAWGRGGVSYEQYF
j_gene: TRBJ2-6; v_gene: TRBV19; abundance: -; CDR3aa: CAASGLGQTGANVLTF
j_gene: TRBJ2-3; v_gene: TRBV5-1; abundance: -; CDR3aa: CASSFSGGQADTQYF
j_gene: TRBJ1-3; v_gene: TRBV2; abundance: -; CDR3aa: CASTVLGARNTIYF
j_gene: TRBJ2-3; v_gene: TRBV12-5; abundance: -; CDR3aa: CASGKRGVTDTQYF
j_gene: TRBJ1-2; v_gene: TRBV5-1; abundance: -; CDR3aa: CASSEETGGLDYGYTF
j_gene: TRBJ1-5; v_gene: TRBV6-5; abundance: -; CDR3aa: CASRWTGGASQPQHF
j_gene: TRBJ1-6; v_gene: TRBV27; abundance: -; CDR3aa: CASTWTGEDSPLHF
j_gene: TRBJ2-1; v_gene: TRBV9; abundance: -; CDR3aa: CASSGVGSRNEQFF
j_gene: TRBJ2-3; v_gene: TRBV6-5; abundance: -; CDR3aa: CASSSSSDTQYF
j_gene: TRBJ2-7; v_gene: TRBV5-4; abundance: -; CDR3aa: CASSLTGGTYEQYF
j_gene: TRBJ2-7; v_gene: TRBV6-6; abundance: -; CDR3aa: CASSRERSYEQYF
j_gene: TRBJ2-7; v_gene: TRBV4-1; abundance: -; CDR3aa: CASSQDSGQGYEQYF
j_gene: TRBJ1-2; v_gene: TRBV6-1; abundance: -; CDR3aa: CASSDARGNRGYTF
j_gene: TRBJ2-3; v_gene: TRBV5-6; abundance: -; CDR3aa: CASSFRARGHGDTQYF
j_gene: TRBJ2-1; v_gene: TRBV7-7; abundance: -; CDR3aa: CASSLSAGGIHEQFF
j_gene: TRBJ2-6; v_gene: TRBV5-1; abundance: -; CDR3aa: CASSRTGQGASGANVLTF
j_gene: TRBJ1-2; v_gene: TRBV30; abundance: once; CDR3aa: CAWEQTGTDYGYTF